The T cell receptor (beta chain) under discussion was sequenced for a study of human T cells and chemical hapten exposure. Findings of the study overall: Since the donors had alopecia, their immune response may not be the same as that of healthy people.

One entry per CDR3 protein, called by TCRdb with MiXCR from the RACE reads. Of under 400,000 distinct CDR3 sequences detected, roughly 5.3% appear once; the ten largest clones hold 2% to 3%. This sample's time point: pre-sensitization, week 0. Treatment indicated: therapeutic diphenylcyclopropenone sensitization with weekly scalp DPC. Germline V gene lookup returns CDR1 DFQATT and CDR2 SNEGSKA (reference sequence). Unmatched junction bases numbered 6, after V lost 5 bases and J lost 1 base. The CDR3 covers 14 residues. Many counts were recorded for this clonotype. Its antigen remains unknown. The rearrangement joins TRBV20-1 to TRBJ2-3; TRBD2 aligns across 7 bases. The sequenced sample was whole blood, obtained in connection with sensitization to the hapten diphenylcyclopropenone (DPC). The receptor was isolated from a woman between 50 and 59 years old with alopecia areata. Some clones in this sample may be carry-over from other donors' samples. The CDR3 region is CSAPPAGGTDTQYF. CDR3 in DNA: TGCAGTGCTCCCCCGGCGGGAGGCACAGATACGCAGTATTTT.